The sequence of this TCR beta chain was determined in a study of identical twins. General study points: Cord blood beta clonotypes that were abundant carried fewer insertions, and memory repertoires showed no such trend. Invariant populations such as MAIT and iNKT cells could partly muddle zero-insertion analyses. Excess low generation probability was seen in twin-shared out-of-frame alpha sequences.

It was template switching that added a universal primer site, and there were unique molecular identifiers on the cDNA. TCRdb analysed the 5' RACE reads with MiXCR anew, one entry per CDR3 protein. The sample has 350,000 or so distinct CDR3 sequences, 9% to 15% seen once. This CDR3 has 17 amino acids. The V segment lost 6 bases and the J segment 0 bases; nucleotides outside the gene matches: 7. This clonotype occurred a few times. Its antigen is undetermined. This sample was shared with a second study, whose subject was yellow fever vaccine responses in identical twins.

The rearrangement joins TRBV12-3 or TRBV12-4 to TRBJ2-2; 10 bases match TRBD2. Input material: CD8+ T cells sorted from blood. The receptor was derived from a woman in her late teens or twenties in good health. The DNA for the CDR3 is TGTGCCAGCAGCCCTAAAGCGGGGGGGCCGAACACCGGGGAGCTGTTTTTT. Translation gives CASSPKAGGPNTGELFF.